Presented here are 22 T cell receptor beta chains from one specimen sequenced in a study of CD8+ T cells in alopecia areata. Once RNA had been extracted, it was reverse transcribed into cDNA to act as the sequencing template. The assay was immunoSEQ multiplex PCR, and TCRdb's table has in-frame clones only and misses some. The repertoire holds over 100,000 clones, roughly 50% seen once, with about 17% in the top ten. This specimen consisted of CD8+ T cells sorted from blood, obtained at week 0. These TCRs come from a human donor with alopecia areata.

The rearrangement uses TRBV13 and TRBJ2-3, with no clear D. CDR1 PRHDT and CDR2 FYEKMQ come from the germline V gene (reference sequence). The CDR3 loop spans 12 amino acids. Trimming removed 6 bases from V and 6 bases from J, with 10 bases in between. The CDR3 loop reads CASSPQGDTQYF. The CDR3 coding sequence is TGTGCCAGCAGTCCTCAAGGCGATACGCAGTATTTT.

The chain joins TRBV13 to TRBJ2-7; 10 nucleotides align to TRBD1. J was trimmed by 6 bases and V by 5 bases; bases with no gene match: 4. The CDR3 consists of 13 residues. The V gene's germline CDR1 is PRHDT and CDR2 FYEKMQ (reference sequence). The CDR3 DNA follows: TGTGCCAGCAGCCCCGGGACAGGGGCCGAGCAGTACTTC. Translated: CASSPGTGAEQYF.

The rearrangement joins TRBV6-5 to TRBJ2-7; D remains ambiguous. The CDR3 is 13 amino acids. Germline V gene data show CDR1 as MNHEY and CDR2 as SVGAGI. V shed 5 bases and J shed 5 bases, with 13 bases lying between them. CDR3 DNA sequence: TGTGCCAGCAGTCCCCCTTGGAACCACGAGCAGTACTTC. It is translated as CASSPPWNHEQYF.

Only a few counts were recorded for this clone. The rearrangement uses TRBV29-1 and TRBJ2-7; D is unresolved. Germline V gene sequence: CDR1 SQVTM, CDR2 ANQGSEA. V was pared by 4 bases and J by 7 bases, with 8 bases between. This CDR3 region has 10 residues. CDR3 sequence (DNA): TGCAGCGTTGGAGAAGTGGAGCAGTACTTC. It specifies CSVGEVEQYF.

V and J are TRBV18 and TRBJ2-1; weak D call: TRBD1 (6 bases). The V gene lost 2 bases and the J gene lost 0 bases, with 8 bases spanning the gap. The CDR3 has 15 amino acids. Germline lookup yields CDR1 KGHSH and CDR2 LQKENI. CDR3 sequence reads: CASSPRGSSYNEQFF. In DNA, the CDR3 is TGTGCCAGCTCACCAAGGGGGAGCTCCTACAATGAGCAGTTCTTC.

The chain has TRBV7-9 and TRBJ2-3; a possible D gene is TRBD2 (7 bases). The V end lost 1 base, the J end lost 2 bases, and 16 bases lay between the germline ends. Germline CDR1 SEHNR, CDR2 FQNEAQ (reference sequence). CDR3 length: 17 amino acids. DNA for the CDR3: TGTGCCAGCAGCTTAGAGGGGGACTACACGATCACAGATACGCAGTATTTT. Encoded protein: CASSLEGDYTITDTQYF.

The table lists this clone with a few counts. The chain is built from TRBV5-1 and TRBJ2-7; D remains ambiguous. V was trimmed by 1 base and J by 2 bases, leaving 10 bases between them. Germline V gives CDR1 SGHRS, CDR2 YFSETQ. This CDR3 is 14 amino acids long. The CDR3 is CASSLTEIPYEQYF. The CDR3 bases are TGCGCCAGCAGCTTGACAGAGATTCCCTACGAGCAGTACTTC.

This clone was seen a handful of times. The rearrangement links TRBV12-5 to TRBJ1-4, with D hard to call. V shed 5 bases and J shed 4 bases, with 11 bases lying between them. Germline V gene data show CDR1 as LGHNT and CDR2 as FRNRAP. This CDR3 is built from 14 residues. The DNA for the CDR3 is TGTGCTAGTGGTCCGGACGGGTTTAATGAAAAACTGTTTTTT. It translates to CASGPDGFNEKLFF.

This clone was found a few times. The chain has TRBV5-1 and TRBJ2-1; D gene uncertain. There are 12 residues in the CDR3. Germline-derived CDR1 and CDR2 are SGHRS and YFSETQ. Trimming took off 0 bases at V and 8 bases at J, with 6 bases between the two ends. This CDR3 is CASSLVGDEQFF. CDR3 nucleotide sequence: TGCGCCAGCAGCTTGGTTGGGGATGAGCAGTTCTTC.

V is TRBV13 and J is TRBJ2-6, with a tentative D call TRBD1 (6 bases). Germline CDR1 PRHDT, CDR2 FYEKMQ (reference sequence). The CDR3 length is 17 residues. V was shortened by 5 bases and J by 0 bases, with 14 bases between the two germline ends. For the CDR3, the DNA is TGTGCCAGCAGCCCTGGGGACACGAACTCTGGGGCCAACGTCCTGACTTTC. Translated: CASSPGDTNSGANVLTF.

The rearrangement uses TRBV5-6 and TRBJ2-1; unclear D gene. Trimming left V 1 base short and J 9 bases short, with 11 bases between. There are 13 residues in the CDR3. CDR1 and CDR2 from the germline V gene are SGHDT and YYEEEE. CDR3 region: CASSLWRSGEQFF. In DNA form, the CDR3 reads TGTGCCAGCAGCTTGTGGCGGTCCGGTGAGCAGTTCTTC.

This clone was counted only a few times. The chain combines TRBV10-3 with TRBJ2-7, with D possibly being TRBD1 (6 bases). CDR3 length: 13 residues. Per the germline V gene, CDR1 is ENHRY and CDR2 is SYGVKD. V was pared by 11 bases and J by 3 bases, with 17 bases between. The CDR3 region is CAAGRGAYYEQYF. The DNA for the CDR3 is TGTGCCGCTGGCAGGGGCGCTTACTACGAGCAGTACTTC.

Comment on this clone: Compared with germline, one end of the junction differs, possibly owing to a read error. The V and J genes are TRBV7-7 and TRBJ2-1; 7 positions agree with TRBD1. The CDR3 totals 14 residues. CDR1 and CDR2 (germline): SSHAT, FNYEAQ (reference sequence). Here the CDR3 DNA reads TGTGCTAGCAGCCCTCTGGCAGGGGGCAATGAGCAGTTCTTC. Its translation is CASSPLAGGNEQFF.

This chain uses TRBV7-9 with TRBJ2-1, with D uncertain. V shed 6 bases and J shed 0 bases, with 9 bases lying between them. The germline V gene has CDR1 SEHNR and CDR2 FQNEAQ (reference sequence). The CDR3 contains 14 residues. The CDR3 spells CASSSVSSYNEQFF. Written as DNA, the CDR3 is TGTGCCAGCAGTAGTGTTAGCTCCTACAATGAGCAGTTCTTC.

This clone came up a few times. The chain recombines TRBV5-1 with TRBJ2-7, with D perhaps TRBD1 (6 bases). The V end lost 0 bases, the J end lost 2 bases, and 12 bases lay between the germline ends. The germline gives CDR1 SGHRS, CDR2 YFSETQ. The CDR3 length is 15 residues. CDR3 loop: CASSLGTEKTYEQYF. CDR3 coding DNA: TGCGCCAGCAGCTTGGGGACAGAAAAAACCTACGAGCAGTACTTC.

The chain is built from TRBV30 and TRBJ2-7; a weak D match, TRBD2 (5 bases). The CDR3 sequence is 12 residues long. CDR1 and CDR2 (germline): GTSNPN, SVGIG (reference sequence). V was cut by 1 base and J by 9 bases, with 13 bases left in between. CDR3 coding DNA: TGTGCCTGGAGTGAGGCTAGCCCATGGCAGTACTTC. Protein product: CAWSEASPWQYF.

The CDR3 region is CASSLGMTSGNQETQYF. Written as DNA, the CDR3 is TGCGCCAGCAGCTTGGGGATGACTTCGGGGAACCAAGAGACCCAGTACTTC. The V call is TRBV5-1, the J call TRBJ2-5; tentative D call: TRBD2 (5 bases). Deletions cut 0 bases from V and 0 bases from J, with 15 bases between. The CDR3 is 17 amino acids. Germline V gene sequence: CDR1 SGHRS, CDR2 YFSETQ.

This chain joins TRBV5-4 and TRBJ1-1; D ambiguous. The CDR3 contains 14 residues. V shed 3 bases and J shed 0 bases, with 9 bases lying between them. From germline, CDR1 is SGHNT and CDR2 YYREEE (reference sequence). CDR3 in DNA: TGTGCCAGCAGCTCATCAGGACTGAACACTGAAGCTTTCTTT. Its translation is CASSSSGLNTEAFF.

In this sample, this clone turned up a few times. The V call is TRBV30, the J call TRBJ1-2, with a possible D match to TRBD1 (5 bases). V lost 2 bases, J lost 3 bases, and 16 bases lay in between. Germline CDR1 GTSNPN, CDR2 SVGIG (reference sequence). The CDR3 runs to 15 residues. CDR3 region: CAWSLSPGGDYGYTF. CDR3 bases: TGTGCCTGGAGTCTATCCCCCGGGGGGGACTATGGCTACACCTTC.

In its sample, this clone was seen once. The chain recombines TRBV27 with TRBJ2-7; TRBD1 aligns across 9 bases. The germline CDR1 and CDR2 sequences are MNHEY and SMNVEV (reference sequence). The CDR3 is 14 residues long. V lost 4 bases and J lost 4; bases outside the gene matches: 5. DNA of the CDR3: TGTGCCAGCAGTTCCTCCGGGACAGGGTACGAGCAGTACTTC. It codes for CASSSSGTGYEQYF.

In this sample, this clone turned up a few times. V usage is TRBV14 and J usage is TRBJ1-1; 10 bases align to TRBD1. This CDR3 contains 15 residues. Trimming took 4 bases from V and 4 from J; bases not matched to a gene: 6. Germline CDR1 reads SGHDN; CDR2 reads FVKESK. In DNA form, the CDR3 reads TGTGCCAGCAGCCCCTATCGGACAGGGGGCACTGAAGCTTTCTTT. This codes for CASSPYRTGGTEAFF.

This clone was observed a handful of times. The rearrangement joins TRBV7-9 to TRBJ2-3; TRBD2 aligns across 8 bases. Germline loops: CDR1 SEHNR, CDR2 FQNEAQ (reference sequence). With 5 bases clipped from V and 6 bases from J, the junction kept 7 bases outside the gene matches. This CDR3 spans 14 amino acids. The CDR3: CASSAGLGEDTQYF. CDR3 coding DNA: TGTGCCAGCAGCGCGGGACTAGGGGAGGATACGCAGTATTTT.